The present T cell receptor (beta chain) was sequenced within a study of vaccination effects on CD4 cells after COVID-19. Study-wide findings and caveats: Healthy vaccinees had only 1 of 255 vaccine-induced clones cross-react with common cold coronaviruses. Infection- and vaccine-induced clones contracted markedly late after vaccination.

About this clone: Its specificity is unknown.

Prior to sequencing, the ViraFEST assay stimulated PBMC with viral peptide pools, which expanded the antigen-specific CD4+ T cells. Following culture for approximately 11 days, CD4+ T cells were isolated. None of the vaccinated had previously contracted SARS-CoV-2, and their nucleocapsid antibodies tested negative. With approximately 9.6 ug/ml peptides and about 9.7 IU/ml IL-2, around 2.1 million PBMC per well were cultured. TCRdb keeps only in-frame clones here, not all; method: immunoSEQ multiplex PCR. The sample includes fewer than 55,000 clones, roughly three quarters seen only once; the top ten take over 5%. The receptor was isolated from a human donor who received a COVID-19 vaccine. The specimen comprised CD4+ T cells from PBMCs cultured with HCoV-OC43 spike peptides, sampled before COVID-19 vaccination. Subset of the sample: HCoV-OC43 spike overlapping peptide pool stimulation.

This chain's CDR3 is CASSLVASGGETQYF. CDR3 sequence (DNA): TGCGCCAGCAGCTTGGTGGCTAGCGGGGGGGAGACCCAGTACTTC. The chain links TRBV5-1 to TRBJ2-5; 11 positions agree with TRBD2. This CDR3 has 15 residues. The V and J ends lost 0 bases and 5 bases, in that order; junction bases with no gene match: 3. Looked up from germline, CDR1 is SGHRS and CDR2 is YFSETQ.